Listed below are T cell receptor beta chains from one sample, sequenced in a study of blood T cell repertoires in COVID-19. This table comes from immunoSEQ multiplex PCR, and its TCRdb copy is limited to in-frame clones, with some not included. The sample lists under 200,000 clones; about 88% were seen once. Sequencing used peripheral blood. The receptors derive from a man younger than 35 with acute or convalescent COVID-19. Each CDR3 is given without its conserved first and last residue.

TRBV7-9	TRBJ2-5	ASSRWDKKIETQY
TRBV5-4	TRBJ1-2	ASSSGQGKFSGYT
TRBV7-9	TRBJ1-2	ASSLHSIYGYT
TRBV5-4	TRBJ2-2	ASSGTGIGELF
TRBV11-2	TRBJ1-5	ASSLGGATDNQPQH
TRBV13	TRBJ2-1	ASRQGTGFYNEQF
TRBV4-1	TRBJ1-2	ASSTGAYGYT
TRBV18	TRBJ1-5	ASSPGQLSNQPQH
TRBV7-3	TRBJ1-1	ASSRLRRGGTEAF
TRBV7-9	TRBJ1-1	ASRKPEGFTEAF
TRBV21-1	TRBJ2-1	ASRWAISYNEQF
TRBV3-1/TRBV3-2	TRBJ1-1	ASSPTGNTEAF
TRBV19	TRBJ1-4	ASSTQGMMVKLF
TRBV12-5	TRBJ1-6	ASGYTNSPLH
TRBV9	TRBJ2-6	ASSVEAGEVSGANVLT
TRBV18	TRBJ1-5	ASSSGGERQPQH
TRBV5-1	TRBJ1-1	ASSSQGFDTEAF
TRBV6-6	TRBJ1-1	ASSSSTARGTEAF
TRBV30	TRBJ2-5	AWRGLGGRGTQY
TRBV3-1/TRBV3-2	TRBJ1-2	ASSQDMFGSYGYT